The next 23 T cell receptor beta chains were all read from a single sample in a study of T-cell memory formation after mild COVID-19. TCRdb called the 5' RACE reads again in MiXCR, with one record for every CDR3 protein. The sample shows 580,000 or so distinct CDR3 sequences, 17% of them seen only once. Sequencing was done on a sample of PBMCs or a T cell subset sorted from them (not recorded which). These receptors all stem from an adult woman who had mild COVID-19 (a few samples of this study predate the infection). Cell type and time point are not known.

This clonotype appeared a few times. The chain links TRBV20-1 to TRBJ2-3, with TRBD2 matching 13 bases. The CDR3 length is 15 residues. Losses at the gene ends were 6 bases for V and 4 bases for J; bases not matched to a gene: 7. Germline V gene data show CDR1 as DFQATT and CDR2 as SNEGSKA (reference sequence). The CDR3: CSARTTSGGPDTQYF. The CDR3, as DNA: TGCAGTGCCCGAACGACTAGCGGGGGGCCAGATACGCAGTATTTT.

This clonotype was counted only a few times. J is TRBJ1-1 and V is TRBV5-1, with D perhaps matching TRBD1 (6 bases). Trimming removed 4 bases from V and 6 bases from J, with 13 bases in between. The CDR3 covers 13 residues. Looked up from germline, CDR1 is SGHRS and CDR2 is YFSETQ. The CDR3: CASSEMGGSEAFF. CDR3 bases: TGCGCCAGCAGCGAAATGGGGGGCTCTGAAGCTTTCTTT.

This rearrangement joins TRBV15 to TRBJ1-5, with D maybe TRBD1 (6 bases). CDR3 length: 18 residues. Germline V CDR1 and CDR2: LNHNV, YYDKDF (reference sequence). V was shortened by 1 base and J by 0 bases, with 16 bases between the two germline ends. DNA for the CDR3: TGTGCCACCAGCAGAGGGTACAGGGTGGGGGATAGCAATCAGCCCCAGCATTTT. Its translation: CATSRGYRVGDSNQPQHF.

This chain uses TRBV5-3 with TRBJ2-1; 7 nucleotides match TRBD2. TRBV5-3 is assigned to the ORF class and has an uncertain function. J gave up 2 bases and V 4 bases, and 12 bases lay outside the gene matches. The CDR3 is 17 amino acids. CDR3 region: CARSPYPGGSPYNEQFF. For the CDR3, the DNA is TGTGCCAGAAGCCCCTACCCCGGCGGGAGTCCCTACAATGAGCAGTTCTTC.

The J gene is TRBJ1-5, the V gene TRBV3-1, with no clear D. Germline lookup yields CDR1 LGHDT and CDR2 YNNKEL (reference sequence). The V gene lost 5 bases and the J gene lost 1 base, with 9 bases spanning the gap. This CDR3 is 14 amino acids long. CDR3 DNA: TGTGCCAGCAGCTACGGACCAAGCAATCAGCCCCAGCATTTT. It specifies CASSYGPSNQPQHF.

This rearrangement joins TRBV10-3 to TRBJ2-7; 8 nucleotides match TRBD2. The V segment lost 6 bases and the J segment 0 bases; nucleotides outside the gene matches: 13. CDR3 length: 17 amino acids. Per the germline V gene, CDR1 is ENHRY and CDR2 is SYGVKD. DNA for the CDR3: TGTGCCATCAGCGACGGCAACCGGGGGGGGACCTCCTACGAGCAGTACTTC. It specifies CAISDGNRGGTSYEQYF.

J is TRBJ1-2 and V is TRBV7-9; D is perhaps TRBD1 (5 bases). The V end was cut by 5 bases, the J end by 8 bases, with 18 bases between. Germline CDR1 SEHNR, CDR2 FQNEAQ (reference sequence). This CDR3 contains 14 residues. This CDR3 is CASSLPGPAIGYTF. The DNA of the CDR3 is TGTGCCAGCAGCCTCCCGGGACCCGCTATAGGCTACACCTTC. The whole variable domain, remainder taken from reference TRBV7-9 and TRBJ1-2, is DTGVSQNPRHKITKRGQNVTFRCDPISEHNRLYWYRQTLGQGPEFLTYFQNEAQLEKSRLLSDRFSAERPKGSFSTLEIQRTEQGDSAMYLCASSLPGPAIGYTFGSGTRLTVV.

This clonotype was observed at least ten times. The chain uses TRBV24-1 and TRBJ2-2, with no clear D. The CDR3 is 12 residues long. V was cut by 3 bases and J by 16 bases, with 14 bases left in between. Germline CDR1 and CDR2: KGHDR and SFDVKD. CDR3 coding DNA: TGTGCCACCAGTGATGGCAGCCGTTCTCGGTTTTTT. It yields the protein CATSDGSRSRFF.

In its sample, this clonotype was seen a few times. V usage is TRBV7-2 and J usage is TRBJ2-4; perhaps TRBD2 as D (6 bases). Germline values: CDR1 SGHTA, CDR2 FQGNSA. The V end lost 5 bases, the J end lost 8 bases, and 16 bases lay between the germline ends. This CDR3 spans 14 amino acids. This CDR3 reads CASSTGTRRDIQYF. The CDR3, as DNA: TGTGCCAGCAGCACCGGGACTCGGCGGGACATTCAGTACTTC.

V usage is TRBV4-1 and J usage is TRBJ2-5; D is ambiguous. V lost 3 bases and J 10 bases, leaving 21 bases between the germline ends. Germline V gene data show CDR1 as MGHRA and CDR2 as YSYEKL. The CDR3 runs 15 residues. This CDR3 reads CASSQFKGSVTGQYF. The CDR3 DNA follows: TGCGCCAGCAGCCAGTTTAAGGGTTCCGTCACGGGCCAGTACTTC.

This clonotype was detected only a few times. The chain employs TRBV7-8 and TRBJ2-7; a weak D match, TRBD2 (6 bases). This CDR3 has 15 residues. Germline V lookup: CDR1 SGHVS, CDR2 FQNEAQ. V was trimmed by 6 bases and J by 2 bases, leaving 17 bases between them. Here the CDR3 reads CASRVARLAPYEQYF. The CDR3 DNA is TGTGCCAGCAGGGTCGCCAGGCTAGCGCCCTACGAGCAGTACTTC.

This clonotype was detected a few times. The V call is TRBV20-1, the J call TRBJ2-5, with 7 bases identical to TRBD1. The CDR3 is 14 amino acids. V gave up 1 base and J gave up 5 bases; unmatched junction bases: 7. From germline, CDR1 is DFQATT and CDR2 SNEGSKA (reference sequence). CDR3 sequence: CSARVTGAAETQYF. CDR3 DNA: TGCAGTGCTAGAGTTACAGGGGCGGCGGAGACCCAGTACTTC.

This chain links TRBV30 with TRBJ1-1; D unresolved. From germline, CDR1 is GTSNPN and CDR2 SVGIG (reference sequence). The CDR3 contains 11 residues. V was shortened by 1 base and J by 7 bases, with 7 bases between the two germline ends. Here the CDR3 DNA reads TGTGCCTGGAGTGATTCAGATGAAGCTTTCTTT. It encodes CAWSDSDEAFF.

In this sample, this clonotype turned up a few times. The CDR3 loop reads CASSLGEVSSYEQYF. The CDR3, as DNA: TGTGCCAGCAGTTTAGGCGAAGTTAGCTCCTACGAGCAGTACTTC. This chain joins TRBV12-3 or TRBV12-4 and TRBJ2-7; no clear D. This CDR3 region has 15 residues. Trimming took 1 base from V and 0 from J, leaving 10 bases between them.

This clonotype was seen more than once but under ten times. This chain connects TRBV4-1 to TRBJ2-1, with 8 nucleotides matching TRBD1. The CDR3 sequence is 17 residues long. Germline assignment: CDR1 MGHRA and CDR2 YSYEKL. V lost 1 base and J lost 4; bases outside the gene matches: 9. The CDR3 bases are TGCGCCAGCAGCCAAGTCCTCAGGGGGCGGAGGTACAATGAGCAGTTCTTC. It specifies CASSQVLRGRRYNEQFF.

The chain is built from TRBV6-5 and TRBJ1-3, with a weak D call TRBD1 (5 bases). CDR1 is MNHEY and CDR2 is SVGAGI in the germline V gene. The V and J ends lost 6 bases and 2 bases respectively, with 11 bases between them. There are 14 residues in the CDR3. Written as DNA, the CDR3 is TGTGCCAGCAGGAGGGGAGGACCTGGAAACACCATATATTTT. This encodes CASRRGGPGNTIYF.

This clonotype has at least ten counts. J is TRBJ1-2 and V is TRBV29-1; weak D call: TRBD1 (6 bases). Trimming removed 4 bases at V and 3 bases at J, with 12 bases between. The CDR3 sequence is 13 residues long. CDR1 and CDR2 (germline): SQVTM, ANQGSEA. CDR3 bases: TGCAGCGTTGCAACAGGGTCAGACTATGGCTACACCTTC. It codes for CSVATGSDYGYTF. The whole variable domain, remainder taken from reference TRBV29-1 and TRBJ1-2, is SAVISQKPSRDICQRGTSLTIQCQVDSQVTMMFWYRQQPGQSLTLIATANQGSEATYESGFVIDKFPISRPNLTFSTLTVSNMSPEDSSIYLCSVATGSDYGYTFGSGTRLTVV.

V and J are TRBV27 and TRBJ2-7, with 7 nucleotides matching TRBD1. The CDR3 totals 14 residues. CDR1 and CDR2 (germline): MNHEY, SMNVEV (reference sequence). Trimming cost V 1 base and J 5 bases; bases outside gene matches: 5. For the CDR3, the DNA is TGTGCCAGCAGTTTATACCCCGGGACAGACGAGCAGTACTTC. This encodes CASSLYPGTDEQYF.

The rearrangement uses TRBV15 and TRBJ2-1; D not certain. The ends were cut back, 4 bases at V and 4 bases at J, with 20 bases in the middle. The CDR3 contains 17 residues. CDR1 and CDR2 from the germline V gene are LNHNV and YYDKDF (reference sequence). CDR3 DNA: TGTGCCACCAGCACCTCCTTTGCGGAGAAGGCATACAATGAGCAGTTCTTC. It specifies CATSTSFAEKAYNEQFF. The full variable domain, in which reference TRBV15 and TRBJ2-1 provide the parts outside the CDR3, is DAMVIQNPRYQVTQFGKPVTLSCSQTLNHNVMYWYQQKSSQAPKLLFHYYDKDFNNEADTPDNFQSRRPNTSFCFLDIRSPGLGDTAMYLCATSTSFAEKAYNEQFFGPGTRLTVL.

This clonotype appeared a few times. The rearrangement uses TRBV27 and TRBJ1-1; D is undetermined. The CDR3 contains 11 residues. Germline assignment: CDR1 MNHEY and CDR2 SMNVEV (reference sequence). V dropped 5 bases and J dropped 9 bases, with 10 bases sitting between them. In DNA form, the CDR3 reads TGTGCCAGCAGTCAGTGGGTCAAAGCTTTCTTT. This sequence encodes CASSQWVKAFF.

This clonotype was observed a handful of times. J is TRBJ2-1 and V is TRBV11-2; 10 bases match TRBD2. Germline lookup yields CDR1 SGHAT and CDR2 FQNNGV. This CDR3 comprises 15 residues. The V and J ends lost 5 bases and 2 bases, in that order; junction bases with no gene match: 3. As DNA, the CDR3 is TGTGCCAGCAGCGATACTAGCGGGACCTACAATGAGCAGTTCTTC. This encodes CASSDTSGTYNEQFF.

This clonotype was counted between two and nine times. The V gene is TRBV6-6, the J gene TRBJ2-1, with TRBD2 identical over 12 bases. The trim removed 0 bases at V and 5 bases at J, leaving 14 bases unmatched. The CDR3 consists of 20 residues. Germline V lookup: CDR1 MNHNY, CDR2 SVGAGI (reference sequence). CDR3 nucleotide sequence: TGTGCCAGCAGTTACTCGACTAGCGGGAGCGCGATCCGCCGGGACAATGAGCAGTTCTTC. It encodes CASSYSTSGSAIRRDNEQFF.

This clonotype was found a few times. This chain connects TRBV5-1 to TRBJ1-1, with D perhaps TRBD1 (5 bases). CDR1 and CDR2 from the germline V gene are SGHRS and YFSETQ. The germline V and J ends were trimmed by 2 bases and 1 base, with 12 bases remaining between them. The CDR3 has 15 amino acids. The CDR3 nucleotides read TGCGCCAGCAGCTTAAGGGGCGCGGGGAACACTGAAGCTTTCTTT. This sequence encodes CASSLRGAGNTEAFF.